The 10 T cell receptor beta chains given below trace back to one sample, sequenced in a study of vaccination effects on CD4 cells after COVID-19. Sequencing was preceded by expansion of antigen-specific CD4+ T cells with viral peptide pools in the ViraFEST assay. With 10 to 11 days of culture completed, CD4+ T cells were isolated. Neither prior SARS-CoV-2 infection nor positive nucleocapsid antibodies were present in the vaccine recipients. These receptors are not linked to any known antigen. TCRdb keeps only in-frame clones here, not all; method: immunoSEQ multiplex PCR. The repertoire holds 65,000 or so clones, with around 76% as singletons. The source material was CD4+ T cells from PBMCs cultured with HCoV-NL63 spike peptides, sampled before COVID-19 vaccination. All receptors derive from a human donor who received a COVID-19 vaccine.

This chain uses TRBV28 with TRBJ2-1; perhaps TRBD1 as D (5 bases). V dropped 6 bases and J dropped 8 bases, with 11 bases sitting between them. The CDR3 spans 12 residues. The germline gives CDR1 MDHEN, CDR2 SYDVKM. As DNA, the CDR3 is TGTGCCAGCAGCCTCCAGGGTTATGAGCAGTTCTTC. Encoded protein: CASSLQGYEQFF. The full variable domain, rest sourced from reference TRBV28 and TRBJ2-1, is DVKVTQSSRYLVKRTGEKVFLECVQDMDHENMFWYRQDPGLGLRLIYFSYDVKMKEKGDIPEGYSVSREKKERFSLILESASTNQTSMYLCASSLQGYEQFFGPGTRLTVL.

The sample holds a few counts of this clone. The chain combines TRBV24-1 with TRBJ1-5; a weak D match, TRBD1 (5 bases). There are 14 residues in the CDR3. Germline V gives CDR1 KGHDR, CDR2 SFDVKD. V lost 4 bases to trimming and J lost 5 bases, with 11 bases between them. The CDR3 reads CATSEGDSYQPQHF. The CDR3 DNA sequence: TGTGCCACCAGTGAAGGAGACAGCTATCAGCCCCAGCATTTT.

The rearrangement uses TRBV11-2 and TRBJ2-3; perhaps TRBD2 as D (5 bases). V shed 2 bases and J shed 4 bases, with 19 bases lying between them. Germline CDR1 is SGHAT and CDR2 is FQNNGV. CDR3 length equals 17 residues. The CDR3 DNA is TGTGCCAGCAGCTTACGGACTCGAACAGAAACCCCAGATACGCAGTATTTT. It encodes CASSLRTRTETPDTQYF.

The rearrangement uses TRBV6-1 and TRBJ2-3; D not resolved. V was clipped by 1 base and J by 2 bases, with 13 bases between them. Germline V gene sequence: CDR1 MNHNS, CDR2 SASEGT. The CDR3 totals 16 residues. CDR3 residues: CASSEVTVPTTDTQYF. CDR3 bases: TGTGCCAGCAGTGAAGTTACAGTCCCTACCACAGATACGCAGTATTTT.

The CDR3 coding sequence is TGTGCCAGCAGCGTAACCGCTGTTCCCTGGGGACCCCTCCACTTT. Protein: CASSVTAVPWGPLHF. This chain connects TRBV9 to TRBJ1-6; unclear D gene. Trimming left V 1 base short and J 12 bases short, with 17 bases between. The CDR3 is 15 amino acids. The germline gives CDR1 SGDLS, CDR2 YYNGEE.

The CDR3 DNA reads TGTGCCAGCTCACCCCTGGACTCCTCGACAGATACGCAGTATTTT. Its translation is CASSPLDSSTDTQYF. The V gene is TRBV18, the J gene TRBJ2-3; D is perhaps TRBD2 (5 bases). Germline values: CDR1 KGHSH, CDR2 LQKENI. V shed 3 bases and J shed 3 bases, with 13 bases lying between them. The CDR3 has 15 amino acids.

This sequence joins TRBV27 and TRBJ1-2; D is possibly TRBD1 (6 bases). The V and J ends lost 6 bases and 8 bases respectively, with 13 bases between them. Germline V gives CDR1 MNHEY, CDR2 SMNVEV (reference sequence). The CDR3 is 12 amino acids. The CDR3 DNA sequence: TGTGCCAGCAGGTCTTGGGACACAGGCTACACCTTC. It codes for CASRSWDTGYTF.

The rearrangement joins TRBV7-2 to TRBJ1-2; D remains ambiguous. The CDR3 runs to 14 residues. Trimming cost V 2 bases and J 4 bases, with 11 bases left between them. Per the germline V gene, CDR1 is SGHTA and CDR2 is FQGNSA. The CDR3 loop is CASSLPVGSYGYTF. The CDR3 nucleotides read TGTGCCAGCAGCTTACCCGTTGGCAGCTATGGCTACACCTTC. Together with reference TRBV7-2 and TRBJ1-2, the CDR3 gives the full variable domain: GAGVSQSPSNKVTEKGKDVELRCDPISGHTALYWYRQSLGQGLEFLIYFQGNSAPDKSGLPSDRFSAERTGGSVSTLTIQRTQQEDSAVYLCASSLPVGSYGYTFGSGTRLTVV.

This clone was detected only a few times. V is TRBV19 and J is TRBJ1-2; tentative D call: TRBD1 (6 bases). V lost 4 bases and J lost 0, with 9 bases in between. The CDR3 has 14 amino acids. Germline lookup yields CDR1 LNHDA and CDR2 SQIVND (reference sequence). The CDR3 region is CASSRQATNYGYTF. The CDR3 DNA sequence: TGTGCCAGTAGTAGACAGGCAACTAACTATGGCTACACCTTC.

The rearrangement links TRBV19 to TRBJ2-6; TRBD1 is a possible D gene (5 bases). V lost 11 bases, J lost 4 bases, and 15 bases lay in between. CDR1 and CDR2 (germline): LNHDA, SQIVND (reference sequence). The CDR3 has 14 amino acids. CDR3 loop: CAVLDKSGANVLTF. CDR3 nucleotides: TGTGCCGTACTGGACAAATCCGGGGCCAACGTCCTGACTTTC.